This TCR beta chain was found in a study of cytomegalovirus exposure and HLA in healthy donors. Primers for the PCR totalled 60 Vbeta and 13 Jbeta. Profiling relied on immunoSEQ multiplex PCR, and the TCRdb table lists in-frame clones only, not all of them. The sample yields approximately 100,000 clones, about 80% seen once. Study-wide results and caveats: Later analysis showed most CMV-associated TCR beta chains appearing HLA-restricted. TCR beta chains numbering more than 150 were designated cytomegalovirus-associated.

Whereas donors were nominally healthy upon sampling, unrecorded immune exposures were probable. CDR3 size: 15 residues. Germline lookup yields CDR1 SNHLY and CDR2 FYNNEI. The V end was cut by 8 bases, the J end by 3 bases, with 16 bases between. This clone was seen only once. Its antigen is undetermined. The TCR comes from a woman aged 40-49 years in good health and CMV-seropositive. The chain is built from TRBV2 and TRBJ1-4, with D perhaps matching TRBD1 (5 bases). Material: PBMCs. The DNA of the CDR3 is TGTGCCAGCGGGGCCGGGGGTCTGGCTAATGAAAAACTGTTTTTT. The encoded protein is CASGAGGLANEKLFF.